This T cell receptor beta chain derives from a study of control samples from healthy donors and cancer patients. The CDR3 is 14 amino acids. V lost 5 bases and J 6 bases, leaving 17 bases between the germline ends. CDR1 is SEHNR, CDR2 FQNEAQ, per germline (reference sequence). Using immunoSEQ multiplex PCR, the repertoire was profiled, and TCRdb retains in-frame clones only, with some absent. The sample lists some 130,000 clones; more than 90% were seen once. The receptor comes from a man aged 18 to 30 in good health. The V and J genes are TRBV7-9 and TRBJ2-7; perhaps TRBD1 as D (6 bases). Sequenced sample: blood. The CDR3 nucleotides are TGTGCCAGCAGCCAGGGCGGTGGGGGCCTCGAGCAGTACTTC. This translates into CASSQGGGGLEQYF.